This TCR beta chain was sequenced for a study of T cell clones after liver transplantation. Overall study: Blood was drawn pre-transplant, before withdrawal, and after full or failed withdrawal.

This clone was recorded once. This CDR3 contains 15 residues. Germline values: CDR1 SGHTA, CDR2 FQGNSA. The ends lost 1 base at V and 4 bases at J; junction bases unmatched: 6. The table came from immunoSEQ multiplex PCR; TCRdb's copy has only in-frame clones and leaves some out. This sample yields tens of thousands of clones, of which less than 90% are seen a single time; roughly 2.8% belongs to the top ten. The clonotype was recovered from a human patient who received a liver transplant. Some of the T cells might come from the graft donor. The sample was CD4+ T cells from blood, taken at the 22-month timepoint. V gene TRBV7-2 combines with J gene TRBJ2-7, with 8 bases matching TRBD1. CDR3 bases: TGTGCCAGCAGCTTAGATGGTGGACAGGGATACGAGCAGTACTTC. The encoded protein is CASSLDGGQGYEQYF. The full variable domain, in which reference TRBV7-2 and TRBJ2-7 provide the parts outside the CDR3, is GAGVSQSPSNKVTEKGKDVELRCDPISGHTALYWYRQSLGQGLEFLIYFQGNSAPDKSGLPSDRFSAERTGGSVSTLTIQRTQQEDSAVYLCASSLDGGQGYEQYFGPGTRLTVT.